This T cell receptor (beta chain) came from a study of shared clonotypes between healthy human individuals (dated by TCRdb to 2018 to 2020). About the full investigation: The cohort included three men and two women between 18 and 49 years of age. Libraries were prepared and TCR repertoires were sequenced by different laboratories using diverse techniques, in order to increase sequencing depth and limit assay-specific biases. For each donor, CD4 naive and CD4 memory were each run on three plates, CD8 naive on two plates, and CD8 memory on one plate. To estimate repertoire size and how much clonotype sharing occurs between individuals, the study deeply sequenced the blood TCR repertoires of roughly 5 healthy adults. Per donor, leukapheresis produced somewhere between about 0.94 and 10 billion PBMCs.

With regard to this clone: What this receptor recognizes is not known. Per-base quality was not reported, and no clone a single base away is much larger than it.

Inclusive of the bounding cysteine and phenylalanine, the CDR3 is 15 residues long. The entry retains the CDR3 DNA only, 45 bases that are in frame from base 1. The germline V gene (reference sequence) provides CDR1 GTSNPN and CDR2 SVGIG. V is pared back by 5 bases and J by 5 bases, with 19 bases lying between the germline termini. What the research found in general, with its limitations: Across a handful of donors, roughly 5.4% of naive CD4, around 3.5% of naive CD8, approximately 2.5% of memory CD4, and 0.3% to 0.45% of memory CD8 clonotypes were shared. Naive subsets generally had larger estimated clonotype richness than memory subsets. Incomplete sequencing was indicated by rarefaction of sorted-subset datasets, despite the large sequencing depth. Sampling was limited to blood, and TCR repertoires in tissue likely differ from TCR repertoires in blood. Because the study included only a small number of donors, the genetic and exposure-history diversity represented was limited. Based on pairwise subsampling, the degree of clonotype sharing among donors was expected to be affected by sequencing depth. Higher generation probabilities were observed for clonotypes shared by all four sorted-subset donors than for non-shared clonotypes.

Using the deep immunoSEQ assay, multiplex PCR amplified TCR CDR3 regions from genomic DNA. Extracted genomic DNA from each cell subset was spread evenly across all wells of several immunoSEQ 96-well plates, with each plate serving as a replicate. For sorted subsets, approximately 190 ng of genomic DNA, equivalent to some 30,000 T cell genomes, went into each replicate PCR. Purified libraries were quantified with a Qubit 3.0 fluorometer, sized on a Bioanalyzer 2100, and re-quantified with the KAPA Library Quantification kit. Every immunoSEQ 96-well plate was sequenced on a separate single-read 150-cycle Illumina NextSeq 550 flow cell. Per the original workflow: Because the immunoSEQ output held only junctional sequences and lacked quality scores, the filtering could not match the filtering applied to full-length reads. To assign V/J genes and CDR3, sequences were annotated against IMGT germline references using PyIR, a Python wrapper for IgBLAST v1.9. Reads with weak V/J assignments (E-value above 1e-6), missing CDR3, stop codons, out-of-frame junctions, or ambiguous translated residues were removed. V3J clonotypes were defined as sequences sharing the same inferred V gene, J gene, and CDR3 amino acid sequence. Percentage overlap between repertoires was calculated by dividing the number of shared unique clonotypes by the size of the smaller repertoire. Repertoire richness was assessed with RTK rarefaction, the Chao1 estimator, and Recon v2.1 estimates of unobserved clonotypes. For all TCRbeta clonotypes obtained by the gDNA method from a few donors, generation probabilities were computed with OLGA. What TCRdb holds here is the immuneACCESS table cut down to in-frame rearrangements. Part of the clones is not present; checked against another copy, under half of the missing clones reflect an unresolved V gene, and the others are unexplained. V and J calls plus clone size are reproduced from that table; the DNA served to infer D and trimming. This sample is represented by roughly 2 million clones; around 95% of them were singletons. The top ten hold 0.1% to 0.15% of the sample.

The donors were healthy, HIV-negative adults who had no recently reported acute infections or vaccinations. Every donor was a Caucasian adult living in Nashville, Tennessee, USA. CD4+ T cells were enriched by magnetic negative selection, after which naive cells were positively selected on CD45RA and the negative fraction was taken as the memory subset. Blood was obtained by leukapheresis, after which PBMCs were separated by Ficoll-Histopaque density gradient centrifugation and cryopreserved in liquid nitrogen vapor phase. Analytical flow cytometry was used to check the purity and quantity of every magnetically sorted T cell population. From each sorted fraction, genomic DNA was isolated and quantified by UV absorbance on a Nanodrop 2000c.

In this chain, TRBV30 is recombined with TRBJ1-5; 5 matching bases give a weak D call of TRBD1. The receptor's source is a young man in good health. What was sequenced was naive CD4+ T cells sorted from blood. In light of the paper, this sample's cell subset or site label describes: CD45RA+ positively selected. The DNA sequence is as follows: TGTGCCTGGTCTACTGGGGCTAAGTCCCATCAGCCCCAGCATTTT. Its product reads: CAWSTGAKSHQPQHF.